This T cell receptor beta chain emerged from a study of cytomegalovirus exposure and HLA in healthy donors. CDR3 length equals 16 residues. Germline V gene sequence: CDR1 SGHRS, CDR2 YFSETQ. Losses at the gene ends were 0 bases for V and 9 bases for J; bases not matched to a gene: 11. With 60 Vbeta and 13 Jbeta primers, the PCR was carried out. The repertoire was sequenced with immunoSEQ multiplex PCR; TCRdb's copy has only in-frame clones and lacks some. The table lists fewer than 200,000 clones, roughly 76% of them singletons, with 13% in the top ten. The TCR sequence derives from a woman between 50 and 59 years old in good health and CMV-seronegative. This sequence joins TRBV5-1 and TRBJ2-5, with 10 positions matching TRBD2. Sequencing was carried out using PBMCs. Here the CDR3 reads CASSLDSSGGAGPQYF. CDR3 nucleotide sequence: TGCGCCAGCAGCTTGGACTCTAGCGGGGGCGCCGGGCCCCAGTACTTC. Variable domain in full (rest from reference TRBV5-1 and TRBJ2-5): KAGVTQTPRYLIKTRGQQVTLSCSPISGHRSVSWYQQTPGQGLQFLFEYFSETQRNKGNFPGRFSGRQFSNSRSEMNVSTLELGDSALYLCASSLDSSGGAGPQYFGPGTRLLVL.